Below, 24 T cell receptor beta chains from the same sample are listed, as sequenced in a study of OX40 agonist ivuxolimab in advanced cancers. Method: immunoSEQ multiplex PCR; TCRdb's copy keeps in-frame clones and lacks some. The repertoire holds 75,000 to 80,000 clones, approximately 87% seen once, with under 7% in the top ten. Sequences were derived from CD4+ or CD8+ T cells sorted from blood, sampled in a trial of the OX40 agonist ivuxolimab. Receptors originate from an adult with an advanced solid tumor such as melanoma, head and neck, liver or kidney cancer.

The rearrangement joins TRBV2 to TRBJ1-1; D is unresolved. This CDR3 has 15 amino acids. Trimming removed 4 bases from V and 2 bases from J, with 14 bases in between. The germline V gene encodes CDR1 SNHLY and CDR2 FYNNEI. The CDR3 is CASSVGKGRNTEAFF. CDR3 in DNA: TGTGCCAGCAGTGTCGGAAAGGGCCGAAACACTGAAGCTTTCTTT.

The chain combines TRBV4-2 with TRBJ2-1, with TRBD2 identical over 7 bases. J gave up 4 bases and V 2 bases, and 8 bases lay outside the gene matches. Germline V lookup: CDR1 LGHNA, CDR2 YNFKEQ. This CDR3 comprises 16 residues. This chain's CDR3 is CASSQSLAEPYNEQFF. CDR3 coding DNA: TGTGCCAGCAGCCAAAGTCTAGCGGAGCCTTACAATGAGCAGTTCTTC.

This chain uses TRBV7-2 with TRBJ2-7; tentatively, D is TRBD1 (7 bases). This CDR3 has 15 amino acids. Trimming removed 4 bases at V and 2 bases at J, with 15 bases between. Germline V gene sequence: CDR1 SGHTA, CDR2 FQGNSA. CDR3 sequence: CASSSGGTDTYEQYF. CDR3 in DNA: TGTGCCAGCAGCTCAGGGGGGACAGATACCTACGAGCAGTACTTC.

The chain links TRBV6-5 to TRBJ2-7; 7 positions agree with TRBD1. Per the germline V gene, CDR1 is MNHEY and CDR2 is SVGAGI. CDR3 length equals 13 residues. V shed 10 bases, J shed 0 bases, and the junction held 6 bases outside the gene matches. In DNA, the CDR3 is TGTGCCACAACCAGGGGGAGCTCCTACGAGCAGTACTTC. Amino acid sequence: CATTRGSSYEQYF.

The chain uses TRBV9 and TRBJ2-7, with D perhaps matching TRBD1 or TRBD2 (5 bases each). The germline V and J ends were trimmed by 0 bases and 2 bases, with 18 bases remaining between them. The CDR3 extends over 17 amino acids. Germline V CDR1 and CDR2: SGDLS, YYNGEE. CDR3: CASSVGGDPQVPYEQYF. The DNA for the CDR3 is TGTGCCAGCAGCGTAGGAGGGGACCCCCAAGTCCCCTACGAGCAGTACTTC.

The rearrangement joins TRBV6-1 to TRBJ2-6; D call uncertain. The CDR3 has 17 amino acids. CDR1 MNHNS and CDR2 SASEGT come from the germline V gene. Trimming removed 2 bases from V and 0 bases from J, with 11 bases in between. The CDR3 DNA is TGTGCCAGCAGTGAACGGGTAGCTGTCTCTGGGGCCAACGTCCTGACTTTC. Its translation: CASSERVAVSGANVLTF.

This chain links TRBV2 with TRBJ1-1, with 7 bases fitting TRBD1. Germline values: CDR1 SNHLY, CDR2 FYNNEI. This CDR3 has 15 residues. V lost 5 bases and J lost 0; bases outside the gene matches: 6. The CDR3 DNA follows: TGTGCCAGCAGTAGGGACAGACTAATGAACACTGAAGCTTTCTTT. Residues: CASSRDRLMNTEAFF.

This clone was seen a single time. The chain has TRBV7-3 and TRBJ1-6; no definite D call. Germline V gene data show CDR1 as SGHTA and CDR2 as FQGTGA. The CDR3 is 13 residues long. V dropped 5 bases and J dropped 9 bases, with 11 bases sitting between them. CDR3 coding DNA: TGTGCCAGCAGCGAAAGGAAGGGTTCACCCCTCCACTTT. Translated, it gives CASSERKGSPLHF.

The chain couples TRBV5-6 to TRBJ1-1; D is uncertain. V lost 3 bases and J 4 bases, leaving 4 bases between the germline ends. The CDR3 extends over 11 amino acids. Germline loops: CDR1 SGHDT, CDR2 YYEEEE. The CDR3 loop is CASSSVTEAFF. The CDR3 DNA reads as TGTGCCAGCAGCTCCGTCACTGAAGCTTTCTTT.

The V gene is TRBV7-9, the J gene TRBJ1-4, with D tentatively TRBD1 (5 bases). V was shortened by 5 bases and J by 6 bases, with 13 bases between the two germline ends. The CDR3 is 14 amino acids. Germline loops: CDR1 SEHNR, CDR2 FQNEAQ (reference sequence). The CDR3 DNA reads as TGTGCCAGCAGCCCGGGTGGAGGGGATGAAAAACTGTTTTTT. Protein sequence: CASSPGGGDEKLFF.

Only a few counts were recorded for this clone. CDR3 sequence reads: CASSEGLGTPNNEQFF. CDR3 DNA: TGTGCCAGCAGTGAAGGTCTCGGGACTCCCAACAATGAGCAGTTCTTC. The chain employs TRBV2 and TRBJ2-1; tentatively, D is TRBD2 (6 bases). V lost 1 base to trimming and J lost 5 bases, with 15 bases between them. The CDR3 length is 16 residues. Germline V lookup: CDR1 SNHLY, CDR2 FYNNEI. Variable domain in full (rest from reference TRBV2 and TRBJ2-1): EPEVTQTPSHQVTQMGQEVILRCVPISNHLYFYWYRQILGQKVEFLVSFYNNEISEKSEIFDDQFSVERPDGSNFTLKIRSTKLEDSAMYFCASSEGLGTPNNEQFFGPGTRLTVL.

In this sample, this clone turned up once. The sample has other DNA sequences that encode this CDR3 too. The gene calls are TRBV19 and TRBJ1-1; D uncertain. This CDR3 has 13 amino acids. Germline V gene data show CDR1 as LNHDA and CDR2 as SQIVND (reference sequence). Trimming left V 1 base short and J 0 bases short, with 3 bases between. CDR3 residues: CASSIGVNTEAFF. The CDR3 DNA follows: TGTGCCAGTAGTATAGGAGTGAACACTGAAGCTTTCTTT.

In DNA, the CDR3 is TGTGCCAGTAGTAAGGGCCCCGACGGTACGCAGTATTTT. It yields the protein CASSKGPDGTQYF. The rearrangement links TRBV19 to TRBJ2-3; D gene uncertain. Germline CDR1 reads LNHDA; CDR2 reads SQIVND (reference sequence). There are 13 residues in the CDR3. V lost 4 bases, J lost 8 bases, and 13 bases lay in between.

The chain has TRBV7-3 and TRBJ2-2; D ambiguous. Trimming took 2 bases from V and 4 from J, leaving 14 bases between them. The CDR3 runs to 16 residues. From germline, CDR1 is SGHTA and CDR2 FQGTGA. CDR3 in amino acids: CASSLLGALSTGELFF. The CDR3, as DNA: TGTGCCAGCAGCTTATTGGGTGCTTTAAGCACCGGGGAGCTGTTTTTT.

The chain has TRBV5-1 and TRBJ2-1; 7 bases fit TRBD1. Germline V lookup: CDR1 SGHRS, CDR2 YFSETQ. With V trimmed by 4 bases and J by 2 bases, 3 bases remained unmatched. This CDR3 contains 14 residues. In DNA, the CDR3 is TGCGCCAGCAGCCCAGGGGGAACCTACAATGAGCAGTTCTTC. This sequence encodes CASSPGGTYNEQFF.

The genes are TRBV19 and TRBJ2-4, with TRBD1 identical over 8 bases. The ends lost 10 bases at V and 8 bases at J; junction bases unmatched: 7. CDR1 is LNHDA, CDR2 SQIVND, per germline (reference sequence). The CDR3 consists of 12 residues. The CDR3 nucleotides read TGTGCCACCGCGGACAGGGTTGACATTCAGTACTTC. Amino acids: CATADRVDIQYF.

The rearrangement links TRBV2 to TRBJ2-1; 7 bases are shared with TRBD1. With V trimmed by 6 bases and J by 8 bases, 7 bases remained unmatched. The CDR3 totals 13 residues. Per germline, CDR1 SNHLY and CDR2 FYNNEI. The CDR3 region has the DNA TGTGCCAGCAGAGAGACAGGGAAGGATGAGCAGTTCTTC. It codes for CASRETGKDEQFF.

The gene calls are TRBV2 and TRBJ1-4; 7 bases are shared with TRBD1. CDR1 is SNHLY and CDR2 is FYNNEI in the germline V gene. V trimming: 7 bases; J trimming: 4 bases; junction bases outside the gene matches: 6. The CDR3 extends over 14 amino acids. This CDR3 is CASNEGTVNEKLFF. The CDR3 DNA reads TGTGCCAGCAACGAGGGGACAGTTAATGAAAAACTGTTTTTT.

V is TRBV7-2 and J is TRBJ2-7, with 11 bases matching TRBD2. The CDR3 spans 15 residues. The germline CDR1 and CDR2 sequences are SGHTA and FQGNSA. J gave up 9 bases and V 3 bases, and 10 bases lay outside the gene matches. CDR3 residues: CASSLKTSGVNGQYF. Here the CDR3 DNA reads TGTGCCAGCAGCTTGAAGACTAGCGGGGTTAACGGGCAGTACTTC.

This chain uses TRBV2 with TRBJ2-7; tentative D call: TRBD2 (5 bases). Germline lookup yields CDR1 SNHLY and CDR2 FYNNEI. V dropped 6 bases and J dropped 12 bases, with 15 bases sitting between them. This CDR3 comprises 11 residues. The CDR3 reads CASSGREPMYF. As DNA, the CDR3 is TGTGCCAGCAGCGGCCGGGAACCCATGTACTTC. Full variable domain (missing parts from reference TRBV2 and TRBJ2-7): EPEVTQTPSHQVTQMGQEVILRCVPISNHLYFYWYRQILGQKVEFLVSFYNNEISEKSEIFDDQFSVERPDGSNFTLKIRSTKLEDSAMYFCASSGREPMYFGPGTRLTVT.

The CDR3: CASSLNLGGSYNEQFF. As DNA, the CDR3 is TGCGCCAGCAGCTTGAATTTAGGGGGGTCCTACAATGAGCAGTTCTTC. The J gene is TRBJ2-1, the V gene TRBV5-1; D may match TRBD1 or TRBD2 (6 bases each). CDR1 SGHRS and CDR2 YFSETQ come from the germline V gene. V was cut by 1 base and J by 1 base, with 12 bases left in between. The CDR3 extends over 16 amino acids.

The chain is built from TRBV5-1 and TRBJ2-7; 10 bases agree with TRBD2. Trimming removed 1 base from V and 3 bases from J; junction bases left unmatched: 7. CDR1 is SGHRS and CDR2 is YFSETQ in the germline V gene. The CDR3 consists of 16 residues. CDR3: CASSLSASGGNYEQYF. The CDR3 DNA follows: TGCGCCAGCAGCTTGTCGGCTAGCGGGGGAAACTACGAGCAGTACTTC. The whole variable domain, filled in from reference TRBV5-1 and TRBJ2-7, reads KAGVTQTPRYLIKTRGQQVTLSCSPISGHRSVSWYQQTPGQGLQFLFEYFSETQRNKGNFPGRFSGRQFSNSRSEMNVSTLELGDSALYLCASSLSASGGNYEQYFGPGTRLTVT.

The chain has TRBV5-4 and TRBJ2-7, with D unclear. With 4 bases removed from V and 4 bases from J, the gap between germline ends came to 9 bases. This CDR3 is built from 12 residues. Germline CDR1 SGHNT, CDR2 YYREEE (reference sequence). The DNA of the CDR3 is TGTGCCAGCAGCGGGAACGATTACGAGCAGTACTTC. This gives the protein CASSGNDYEQYF.

About this clone itself: The same CDR3 arises from other DNA sequences in this sample as well. The V gene is TRBV5-8, the J gene TRBJ1-2; no clear D. CDR3 length equals 15 residues. Germline V gives CDR1 SGHTS, CDR2 YDEGEE. Trimming shortened V by 4 bases and J by 0 bases, and 13 bases separated the two germline ends. The CDR3 DNA is TGTGCCAGCAGCCTGGGAAGGGCAGCTAACTATGGCTACACCTTC. Translation gives CASSLGRAANYGYTF.